These T cell receptor beta chains were read from a single sample in a study of cytomegalovirus exposure and HLA in healthy donors. Clones were sequenced by immunoSEQ multiplex PCR, and TCRdb holds only the in-frame ones, with some missing. In the table there are 150,000 or so clones, roughly four fifths of which are singletons. Specimen: PBMCs. The receptors come from a man between 18 and 29 years old in good health and CMV-seropositive. CDR3s leave out the opening cysteine and the closing phenylalanine or tryptophan.

TRBV6-1	TRBJ1-4	AGQGAPNEKLF
TRBV29-1	TRBJ2-5	SVAQGAGETQY
TRBV28	TRBJ2-5	ASTGGWIQETQY
TRBV2	TRBJ2-1	ASKLTSGRTRGSYNEQF
TRBV27	TRBJ2-1	ASSPKAGAVEQF
TRBV2	TRBJ1-1	ASSDDRGNTEAF
TRBV5-6	TRBJ1-5	ASSLAGGQPQH
TRBV6-1	TRBJ2-1	ASKRALSSYNEQF
TRBV29-1	TRBJ1-2	SVEDQTTGQGVYGYT
TRBV28	TRBJ2-3	ASSSTVNPNGDTQY
TRBV9	TRBJ2-2	ASSVEFREVTGELF
TRBV5-1	TRBJ2-1	ASSLVTLGDEQF
TRBV4-2	TRBJ2-7	ASSQDTTLQDEQY
TRBV27	TRBJ1-2	ASSLQQASYGYT
TRBV5-1	TRBJ2-7	ASSEGKAESSYEQY
TRBV11-1	TRBJ1-4	ASSLANRVGEKLF
TRBV4-3	TRBJ2-5	ASSRLALSGTTETQY
TRBV4-1	TRBJ2-3	ASSQETGEYTQY